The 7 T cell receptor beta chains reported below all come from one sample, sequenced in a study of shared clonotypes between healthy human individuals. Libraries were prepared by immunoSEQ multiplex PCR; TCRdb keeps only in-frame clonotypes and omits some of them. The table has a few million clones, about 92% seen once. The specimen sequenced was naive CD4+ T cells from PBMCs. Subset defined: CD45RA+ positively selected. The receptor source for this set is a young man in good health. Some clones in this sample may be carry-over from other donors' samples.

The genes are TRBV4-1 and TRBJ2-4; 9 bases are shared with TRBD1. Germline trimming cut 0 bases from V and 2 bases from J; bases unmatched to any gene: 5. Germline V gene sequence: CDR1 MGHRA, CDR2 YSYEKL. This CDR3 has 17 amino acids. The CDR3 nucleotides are TGCGCCAGCAGCCAAGATACGACAGGGGGGACCAAAAACATTCAGTACTTC. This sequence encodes CASSQDTTGGTKNIQYF.

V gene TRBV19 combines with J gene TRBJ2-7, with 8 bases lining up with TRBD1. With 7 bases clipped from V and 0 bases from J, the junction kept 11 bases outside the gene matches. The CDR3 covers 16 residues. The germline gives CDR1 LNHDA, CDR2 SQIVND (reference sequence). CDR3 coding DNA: TGTGCCAGTACCATGGGACCGGGACAGGCCTCCTACGAGCAGTACTTC. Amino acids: CASTMGPGQASYEQYF.

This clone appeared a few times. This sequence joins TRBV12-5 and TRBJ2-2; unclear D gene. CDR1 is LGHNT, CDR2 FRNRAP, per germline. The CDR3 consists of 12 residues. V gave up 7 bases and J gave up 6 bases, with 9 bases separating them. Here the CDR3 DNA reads TGTGCTAGTGCCGAAACCTCCGGGGAGCTGTTTTTT. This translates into CASAETSGELFF.

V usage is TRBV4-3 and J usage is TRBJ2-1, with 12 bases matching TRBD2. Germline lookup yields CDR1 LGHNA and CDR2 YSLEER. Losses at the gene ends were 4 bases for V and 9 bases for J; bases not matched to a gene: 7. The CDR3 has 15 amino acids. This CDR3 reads CASSPLAGGPGEQFF. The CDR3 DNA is TGCGCCAGCAGCCCGCTAGCGGGAGGGCCGGGTGAGCAGTTCTTC.

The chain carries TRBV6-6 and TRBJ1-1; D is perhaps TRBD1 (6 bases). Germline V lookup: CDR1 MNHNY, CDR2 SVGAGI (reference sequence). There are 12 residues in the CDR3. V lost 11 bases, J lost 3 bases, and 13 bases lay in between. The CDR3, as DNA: TGTGCCTCACTAGGGGGTTACACTGAAGCTTTCTTT. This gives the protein CASLGGYTEAFF.

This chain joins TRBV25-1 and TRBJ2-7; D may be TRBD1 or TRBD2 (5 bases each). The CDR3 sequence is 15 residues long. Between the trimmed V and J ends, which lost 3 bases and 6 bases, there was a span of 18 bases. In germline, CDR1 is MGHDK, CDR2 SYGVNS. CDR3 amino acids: CASSEGTGNMVEQYF. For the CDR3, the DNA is TGTGCCAGCAGTGAGGGGACGGGGAATATGGTCGAGCAGTACTTC.

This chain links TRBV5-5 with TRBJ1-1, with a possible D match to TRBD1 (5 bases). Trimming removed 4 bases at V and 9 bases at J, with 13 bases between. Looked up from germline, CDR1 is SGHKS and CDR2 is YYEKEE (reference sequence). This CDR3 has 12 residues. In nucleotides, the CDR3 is TGTGCCAGCAGCCCGGGGCCGCTTAAAGCTTTCTTT. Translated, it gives CASSPGPLKAFF.